The 22 T cell receptor beta chains below were found in one sample sequenced in a study of blood T cell repertoires in COVID-19. Generated by immunoSEQ multiplex PCR, the TCRdb table keeps only in-frame clones and is missing some. The table has under 500,000 clones, about 89% seen once. Source material: peripheral blood. The receptor source for this set is a woman aged 25-40 years with acute or convalescent COVID-19.

The chain links TRBV2 to TRBJ2-3, with 9 bases fitting TRBD2. The V gene end was trimmed by 4 bases and the J gene end by 3 bases; junction bases not matched to a gene: 5. Per the germline V gene, CDR1 is SNHLY and CDR2 is FYNNEI. The CDR3 is 15 amino acids. CDR3 sequence (DNA): TGTGCCAGCAGTGGGGAGCGGGGGGAAACAGATACGCAGTATTTT. Translating it yields CASSGERGETDTQYF.

The sample holds a few counts of this clone. In DNA, the CDR3 is TGCGCCAGCAGCCCCCTGACGGGGGGGGGTTTCGATACGCAGTATTTT. This sequence encodes CASSPLTGGGFDTQYF. The rearrangement links TRBV4-1 to TRBJ2-3, with 8 bases aligning to TRBD2. Germline V gives CDR1 MGHRA, CDR2 YSYEKL. The V gene end was trimmed by 4 bases and the J gene end by 6 bases; junction bases not matched to a gene: 12. This CDR3 contains 16 residues.

In regard to this clone: Other nucleotide sequences in the sample specify the same CDR3. The V and J genes are TRBV15 and TRBJ2-5; TRBD2 matches at 7 bases. V was pared by 1 base and J by 5 bases, with 4 bases of the junction left unmatched. Germline V gives CDR1 LNHNV, CDR2 YYDKDF (reference sequence). The CDR3 extends over 14 amino acids. In DNA form, the CDR3 reads TGTGCCACCAGCAGAGGGAGGGGAGGGGAGACCCAGTACTTC. Translated, it gives CATSRGRGGETQYF.

V usage is TRBV28 and J usage is TRBJ2-1; D is uncertain. V was clipped by 3 bases and J by 9 bases, with 9 bases between them. The CDR3 spans 12 residues. The germline V gene has CDR1 MDHEN and CDR2 SYDVKM. CDR3 sequence (DNA): TGTGCCAGCAGTTTTATGCGGCGTGAGCAGTTCTTC. Translated: CASSFMRREQFF.

The chain carries TRBV3-1 (or the pseudogene TRBV3-2) and TRBJ1-2; D is uncertain. The CDR3 is 16 amino acids. Germline V gives CDR1 LGHDT, CDR2 YNNKEL (reference sequence). Trimming removed 2 bases from V and 7 bases from J, with 20 bases in between. CDR3 protein: CASSQSAREGWFGYTF. CDR3 coding DNA: TGTGCCAGCAGCCAATCAGCTCGGGAAGGCTGGTTTGGCTACACCTTC.

This chain links TRBV28 with TRBJ2-3; possible D gene TRBD2, 6 bases. V lost 5 bases and J lost 0, with 30 bases in between. The V gene's germline CDR1 is MDHEN and CDR2 SYDVKM. The CDR3 has 21 amino acids. Here the CDR3 reads CASSLSWDWGVQRASTDTQYF. CDR3 sequence (DNA): TGTGCCAGCAGTCTTAGTTGGGACTGGGGAGTTCAGCGGGCCAGCACAGATACGCAGTATTTT.

The gene calls are TRBV24-1 and TRBJ2-2; 10 bases match TRBD1. Germline values: CDR1 KGHDR, CDR2 SFDVKD. The V segment lost 4 bases and the J segment 6 bases; nucleotides outside the gene matches: 7. The CDR3 runs 16 residues. The CDR3 protein is CATSDPGQGFSGELFF. DNA for the CDR3: TGTGCCACCAGTGACCCGGGACAGGGGTTTTCCGGGGAGCTGTTTTTT.

The CDR3 loop is CASRPTGGTGELFF. The CDR3 nucleotides are TGTGCCAGCAGGCCCACGGGGGGCACCGGGGAGCTGTTTTTT. The chain recombines TRBV7-6 with TRBJ2-2; 7 bases map to TRBD2. The CDR3 consists of 14 residues. J gave up 4 bases and V 6 bases, and 5 bases lay outside the gene matches. Germline V gene data show CDR1 as SGHVS and CDR2 as FNYEAQ.

The V call is TRBV6-5, the J call TRBJ1-6, with D maybe TRBD1 (6 bases). The CDR3 has 15 amino acids. The V and J ends lost 5 bases and 2 bases respectively, with 10 bases between them. CDR1 is MNHEY, CDR2 SVGAGI, per germline. The CDR3, as DNA: TGTGCCAGCAGTCGGACAGTAACCTATAATTCACCCCTCCACTTT. The encoded protein is CASSRTVTYNSPLHF.

The table lists this clone with a few counts. The V and J genes are TRBV11-2 and TRBJ1-6; D uncertain. The V and J ends lost 5 bases and 8 bases respectively, with 16 bases between them. The CDR3 is 15 residues long. Germline values: CDR1 SGHAT, CDR2 FQNNGV. DNA of the CDR3: TGTGCCAGCAGCCACCGGGAGGGTGGGGATTCACCCCTCCACTTT. Translation gives CASSHREGGDSPLHF.

V is TRBV2 and J is TRBJ1-2, with TRBD1 identical over 10 bases. Trimming removed 6 bases from V and 0 bases from J; junction bases left unmatched: 10. The CDR3 has 17 amino acids. Germline CDR1 reads SNHLY; CDR2 reads FYNNEI. CDR3 coding DNA: TGTGCCAGCAGGACGGACAGGGGGAGAGGTTCTAACTATGGCTACACCTTC. It yields the protein CASRTDRGRGSNYGYTF.

The V and J genes are TRBV11-3 and TRBJ1-3, with D tentatively TRBD1 (6 bases). This CDR3 is built from 17 residues. Trimming cost V 5 bases and J 0 bases, with 17 bases left between them. Germline V gene data show CDR1 as SGHNT and CDR2 as YENEEA. The chain's CDR3 is CASSPGEGRNSGNTIYF. CDR3 bases: TGTGCCAGCAGCCCAGGGGAGGGCAGGAACTCTGGAAACACCATATATTTT. Combining the CDR3 with reference TRBV11-3 and TRBJ1-3 gives the whole variable domain EAGVVQSPRYKIIEKKQPVAFWCNPISGHNTLYWYLQNLGQGPELLIRYENEEAVDDSQLPKDRFSAERLKGVDSTLKIQPAELGDSAVYLCASSPGEGRNSGNTIYFGEGSWLTVV.

CDR3 sequence: CASSPPQIAGYTF. The CDR3 DNA follows: TGCGCCAGCAGTCCTCCCCAGATTGCTGGCTACACCTTC. The chain has TRBV10-2 and TRBJ1-2; D is unresolved. The CDR3 runs to 13 residues. Germline V lookup: CDR1 WSHSY, CDR2 SAAADI. With 5 bases removed from V and 7 bases from J, the gap between germline ends came to 14 bases.

J is TRBJ2-7 and V is TRBV3-1 (or the pseudogene TRBV3-2); tentatively, D is TRBD2 (6 bases). The CDR3 runs 16 residues. CDR1 is LGHDT and CDR2 is YNNKEL in the germline V gene (reference sequence). Trimming shortened V by 1 base and J by 4 bases, and 17 bases separated the two germline ends. Written as DNA, the CDR3 is TGTGCCAGCAGCCAAGTGTGGACTATCCCGCAATACGAGCAGTACTTC. It is translated as CASSQVWTIPQYEQYF.

The gene calls are TRBV6-5 and TRBJ1-6; 10 nucleotides match TRBD1. The germline V gene encodes CDR1 MNHEY and CDR2 SVGAGI. This CDR3 has 14 amino acids. V dropped 6 bases and J dropped 7; count of bases not matched to a gene: 3. CDR3 region: CASRGTGENSPLHF. The CDR3 DNA reads TGTGCCAGCAGGGGGACAGGGGAGAATTCACCCCTCCACTTT.

The rearrangement uses TRBV15 and TRBJ2-7; D remains unclear. Trimming left V 0 bases short and J 3 bases short, with 6 bases between. Germline loops: CDR1 LNHNV, CDR2 YYDKDF (reference sequence). This CDR3 region has 13 residues. The CDR3 sequence: CATSRDRNYEQYF. DNA for the CDR3: TGTGCCACCAGCAGAGACAGGAACTACGAGCAGTACTTC.

This clone has only one observation. The CDR3 here is CASSLRGGPPDTQYF. As DNA, the CDR3 is TGTGCCAGCAGCTTGCGGGGGGGCCCCCCAGATACGCAGTATTTT. This chain connects TRBV3-1 (or the pseudogene TRBV3-2) to TRBJ2-3, with 9 bases lining up with TRBD2. V shed 5 bases, J shed 4 bases, and the junction held 7 bases outside the gene matches. This CDR3 comprises 15 residues. Germline CDR1 and CDR2: LGHDT and YNNKEL (reference sequence).

V gene TRBV10-2 combines with J gene TRBJ1-4, with 7 bases that match TRBD1. CDR3 length: 14 amino acids. The germline V gene has CDR1 WSHSY and CDR2 SAAADI. V lost 6 bases, J lost 4 bases, and 5 bases stayed unmatched. The chain's CDR3 is CASRSGQHNEKLFF. CDR3 sequence (DNA): TGCGCCAGCAGGTCGGGACAGCATAATGAAAAACTGTTTTTT.

The rearrangement links TRBV5-1 to TRBJ1-1; a weak D match, TRBD1 (5 bases). In germline, CDR1 is SGHRS, CDR2 YFSETQ. Trimming shortened V by 4 bases and J by 2 bases, and 15 bases separated the two germline ends. This CDR3 region has 15 residues. DNA of the CDR3: TGCGCCAGCAGCACAACGACAGTACCTAACACTGAAGCTTTCTTT. It encodes CASSTTTVPNTEAFF. Supplemented by reference TRBV5-1 and TRBJ1-1, the full variable domain reads KAGVTQTPRYLIKTRGQQVTLSCSPISGHRSVSWYQQTPGQGLQFLFEYFSETQRNKGNFPGRFSGRQFSNSRSEMNVSTLELGDSALYLCASSTTTVPNTEAFFGQGTRLTVV.

This clone appeared a few times. The chain recombines TRBV2 with TRBJ2-1, with D unclear. The V end was cut by 5 bases, the J end by 7 bases, with 9 bases between. The CDR3 loop spans 12 amino acids. Germline CDR1 SNHLY, CDR2 FYNNEI. The CDR3 DNA reads TGTGCCAGCAGTCCCGAGTTGAATGAGCAGTTCTTC. Amino acid sequence: CASSPELNEQFF.

This chain uses TRBV29-1 with TRBJ2-3; D not resolved. The CDR3 sequence is 14 residues long. Germline V gene sequence: CDR1 SQVTM, CDR2 ANQGSEA. The V gene lost 4 bases and the J gene lost 1 base, with 12 bases spanning the gap. CDR3 amino acids: CSVVDTIRTDTQYF. The CDR3 bases are TGCAGCGTTGTAGACACAATTCGCACAGATACGCAGTATTTT.

V usage is TRBV15 and J usage is TRBJ2-7; D is perhaps TRBD1 (6 bases). Germline CDR1 reads LNHNV; CDR2 reads YYDKDF (reference sequence). Trimming removed 9 bases from V and 0 bases from J, with 9 bases in between. There are 12 residues in the CDR3. CDR3 residues: CATGDNSYEQYF. CDR3 in DNA: TGTGCCACGGGGGACAACTCCTACGAGCAGTACTTC.